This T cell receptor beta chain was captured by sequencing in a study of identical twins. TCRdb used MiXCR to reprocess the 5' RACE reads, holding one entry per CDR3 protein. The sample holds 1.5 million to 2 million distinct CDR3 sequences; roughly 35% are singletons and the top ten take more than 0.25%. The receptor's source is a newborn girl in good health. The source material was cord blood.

The CDR3 DNA is TGTGCCAGCAGCCGAGGTGACTTGGATACGCAGTATTTT. Encoded protein: CASSRGDLDTQYF. The V gene is TRBV3-1, the J gene TRBJ2-3; no definite D call. CDR3 size: 13 residues. The germline V and J ends were trimmed by 4 bases and 6 bases, with 11 bases remaining between them. Per germline, CDR1 LGHDT and CDR2 YNNKEL (reference sequence).